Each of the 22 T cell receptor beta chains below was sequenced from the same sample in a study of tumor-infiltrating lymphocytes in primary liver carcinoma. TCR beta cDNA was prepared out of about 510 ng total RNA by means of a constant-region primer. Three rounds of nested multiplex PCR with slightly modified ARM-PCR produced TCR beta libraries. For roughly 11 cycles apiece, the opening two PCR rounds ran with TRBV1-TRBV30 forward primers and a C-beta reverse primer. TCRdb reprocessed the multiplex PCR reads with MiXCR, giving one entry per CDR3 protein. The repertoire holds around 330,000 distinct CDR3 sequences, with about 60% as singletons. Germline DNA was also extracted, with blood RNA taken from unsorted whole blood. Sequenced sample: peripheral blood. Receptors originate from a man aged 35-49 years with primary liver carcinoma and hepatitis B virus infection.

As to this clonotype: This is likely a read error, given that the CDR3 carries no conserved phenylalanine or tryptophan at its end. The chain carries TRBV11-2 and TRBJ2-7; D possibly corresponds to TRBD1 (6 bases). Germline V lookup: CDR1 SGHAT, CDR2 FQNNGV. The CDR3 loop spans 13 amino acids. The V end lost 8 bases, the J end lost 2 bases, and 13 bases lay between the germline ends. CDR3 sequence reads: CASSTGQPYEQYI. CDR3 in DNA: TGTGCCAGCTCTACGGGACAACCCTACGAGCAGTACATC.

This clonotype came up a few times. This sequence joins TRBV14 and TRBJ1-4; the D is unclear. From germline, CDR1 is SGHDN and CDR2 FVKESK. The CDR3 extends over 15 amino acids. Deletions cut 0 bases from V and 3 bases from J, with 8 bases between. The CDR3 protein is CASSQDRAANEKLFF. The CDR3 coding sequence is TGTGCCAGCAGCCAAGATAGGGCCGCTAATGAAAAACTGTTTTTT.

The rearrangement uses TRBV11-3 and TRBJ2-1, with TRBD2 matching over 7 bases. After removal of 6 bases from V and 8 bases from J, the junction contained 13 bases not matched to a gene. The germline V gene has CDR1 SGHNT and CDR2 YENEEA. The CDR3 totals 15 residues. The CDR3 DNA follows: TGTGCCAGCAGGCCCGGGACTGGCGGGAGACATGAGCAGTTCTTC. The encoded protein is CASRPGTGGRHEQFF. The whole variable domain, remainder taken from reference TRBV11-3 and TRBJ2-1, is EAGVVQSPRYKIIEKKQPVAFWCNPISGHNTLYWYLQNLGQGPELLIRYENEEAVDDSQLPKDRFSAERLKGVDSTLKIQPAELGDSAVYLCASRPGTGGRHEQFFGPGTRLTVL.

Only a few counts were recorded for this clonotype. One base away lies a much larger clone, so this may be a sequencing read error. The rearrangement uses TRBV6-1 and TRBJ2-5; TRBD1 or TRBD2 may be the D gene (5 bases each). This CDR3 spans 14 amino acids. Germline V gene data show CDR1 as MNHNS and CDR2 as SASEGT. The CDR3 DNA follows: TGTGGCAGCAGTGAAGGGACGGCCGTAGAGACCCAGTACTTC. This translates into CGSSEGTAVETQYF.

CDR3 nucleotides: TGCGCCAGCAGCTTGGCTCCCCCCGGGGGATTATCAACGAATGAGCAGTTCTTC. It encodes CASSLAPPGGLSTNEQFF. This rearrangement joins TRBV5-1 to TRBJ2-1, with D maybe TRBD2 (6 bases). The CDR3 runs to 18 residues. Trimming took off 0 bases at V and 7 bases at J, with 23 bases between the two ends. Germline V gene lookup returns CDR1 SGHRS and CDR2 YFSETQ.

This clonotype was recorded many times. V usage is TRBV6-1 and J usage is TRBJ2-3; no reliable D call. From germline, CDR1 is MNHNS and CDR2 SASEGT. This CDR3 is built from 13 residues. V gave up 3 bases and J gave up 4 bases, with 8 bases separating them. The CDR3 DNA sequence: TGTGCCAGCAGTGAGTCGGTCCCAGATACGCAGTATTTT. It specifies CASSESVPDTQYF.

This clonotype has only one observation. V usage is TRBV28 and J usage is TRBJ1-2, with 9 bases matching TRBD1. This CDR3 has 14 residues. Germline values: CDR1 MDHEN, CDR2 SYDVKM. The junction had 8 bases not matched to a gene; V was cut back by 5 bases and J by 7 bases. CDR3 sequence reads: CASSPRTGVGGYTF. CDR3 sequence (DNA): TGTGCCAGCAGTCCCAGGACAGGGGTGGGTGGCTACACCTTC.

Remarks on this clonotype: Sequence at one end of the junction differs from germline and may be a read error. The CDR3: CANSSTPSDQFF. CDR3 bases: TGTGCCAACAGCTCCACCCCCTCTGACCAGTTCTTC. The gene calls are TRBV11-3 and TRBJ2-1; D not certain. The CDR3 loop spans 12 amino acids. Germline V CDR1 and CDR2: SGHNT, YENEEA.

To note about this clonotype: A much larger clonotype is one base distant, so this may be a read error. The J gene is TRBJ2-2, the V gene TRBV29-1; 8 positions match TRBD2. The CDR3 is 14 amino acids. The V and J ends lost 6 bases and 9 bases, in that order; junction bases with no gene match: 12. Germline CDR1 SQVTM, CDR2 ANQGSEA. CDR3 region: CSVAPGTSVRELFF. CDR3 nucleotide sequence: TGCAGCGTGGCCCCCGGGACTAGTGTCAGGGAGCTGTTTTTT.

The chain uses TRBV7-8 and TRBJ2-3; D gene ambiguous. Germline V lookup: CDR1 SGHVS, CDR2 FQNEAQ. The CDR3 length is 12 residues. V was cut by 5 bases and J by 5 bases, with 8 bases left in between. CDR3 region: CASSPRVDTQYF. The CDR3 DNA reads as TGTGCCAGCAGCCCCAGAGTAGATACGCAGTATTTT.

A note on this clonotype: A clone one base away is much larger, so this may be a read error. Lacking the conserved final phenylalanine or tryptophan, this CDR3 likely reflects a read error. J is TRBJ2-3 and V is TRBV10-2, with a possible D match to TRBD2 (5 bases). CDR1 is WSHSY and CDR2 is SAAADI in the germline V gene. CDR3 length: 16 amino acids. Deletions cut 4 bases from V and 2 bases from J, with 16 bases between. Here the CDR3 DNA reads TGCGCCAGCAGTGTTGGACTCCCGAGAAACACAGATACGCAGTATTCT. This encodes CASSVGLPRNTDTQYS.

Only a few counts were recorded for this clonotype. A read error may be the cause here, since a much bigger clone is one base away. The chain employs TRBV12-3 or TRBV12-4 and TRBJ1-2; no firm D call. The CDR3 covers 11 residues. V was cut by 6 bases and J by 8 bases, with 10 bases left in between. CDR3 sequence reads: CASRTTGGYTF. CDR3 sequence (DNA): TGTGCCAGCAGAACTACTGGGGGCTACACCTTC.

This clonotype was counted ten times or more. The chain has TRBV6-2 or TRBV6-3 and TRBJ1-6; no definite D call. Germline-derived CDR1 and CDR2 are MNHEY and SVGEGT. This CDR3 comprises 14 residues. Trimming pared 4 bases from V and 10 bases from J, leaving 14 bases between. The DNA for the CDR3 is TGTGCCAGCAGTTCGGCTGGGGAGAACTCACCCCTCCACTTT. This sequence encodes CASSSAGENSPLHF.

With respect to this clonotype: Here the CDR3 omits its conserved ending phenylalanine or tryptophan, so a read error is the likely source. The chain is built from TRBV6-2 or TRBV6-3 and TRBJ2-1; 8 bases map to TRBD1. Germline V gives CDR1 MNHEY, CDR2 SVGEGT. The CDR3 extends over 15 amino acids. CDR3 loop: CGSSLLDRGYNEQFS. The CDR3, as DNA: TGTGGCAGCAGCTTACTCGACAGGGGCTACAATGAGCAGTTCTCC.

This clonotype was counted ten times or more. The CDR3, as DNA: TGCAGCGGCGGACAGATTAGCTCCTACAATGAGCAGTTCTTC. It codes for CSGGQISSYNEQFF. V gene TRBV29-1 combines with J gene TRBJ2-1, with D perhaps matching TRBD1 (6 bases). CDR3 size: 14 residues. The germline V and J ends were trimmed by 7 bases and 0 bases, with 13 bases remaining between them. Germline CDR1 SQVTM, CDR2 ANQGSEA.

This clonotype was detected a few times. The chain is built from TRBV28 and TRBJ2-1; 7 nucleotides match TRBD2. Germline CDR1 is MDHEN and CDR2 is SYDVKM. With V trimmed by 2 bases and J by 7 bases, 8 bases remained unmatched. CDR3 length: 15 residues. CDR3 amino acids: CASSLVGGPENEQFF. DNA for the CDR3: TGTGCCAGCAGTTTAGTGGGAGGGCCAGAAAATGAGCAGTTCTTC.

V and J are TRBV7-9 and TRBJ2-7; the D is unclear. This CDR3 contains 13 residues. Trimming removed 7 bases from V and 3 bases from J, with 13 bases in between. The germline V gene encodes CDR1 SEHNR and CDR2 FQNEAQ (reference sequence). The CDR3, as DNA: TGTGCCAGCAACGCCAGTGGGAACTACGAGCAGTACTTC. Encoded protein: CASNASGNYEQYF.

V gene TRBV11-2 combines with J gene TRBJ2-7; TRBD2 might be the D (6 bases). This CDR3 contains 14 residues. Per the germline V gene, CDR1 is SGHAT and CDR2 is FQNNGV. As DNA, the CDR3 is TGTGATAGCAGATTAGATCCTAGGGGAGGCGAGCAGTACTTC. This encodes CDSRLDPRGGEQYF.

To note about this clonotype: Just one base apart from a much larger clone, this may be a read error. This chain connects TRBV12-3 or TRBV12-4 to TRBJ2-5, with D perhaps matching TRBD1 (6 bases). The CDR3 is made up of 14 amino acids. The CDR3 DNA follows: TGTACCAGCAGTGACAACAGGGCCCAAGAGACCCAGTACTTC. Translated, it gives CTSSDNRAQETQYF.

As to this clonotype: Because it lacks the conserved phenylalanine or tryptophan at the end, this CDR3 is likely a read error. The V call is TRBV29-1, the J call TRBJ1-2; D might be TRBD1 (5 bases). Germline V gives CDR1 SQVTM, CDR2 ANQGSEA. The length of the CDR3 is 14 residues. The ends were cut back, 6 bases at V and 3 bases at J, with 17 bases in the middle. The CDR3 reads CSVPVGGVHYGYTL. The DNA for the CDR3 is TGCAGCGTCCCCGTCGGAGGGGTCCACTATGGCTACACCCTC.

A few counts support this clonotype. The rearrangement joins TRBV28 to TRBJ1-1; D may be TRBD1 (5 bases). Deletions cut 6 bases from V and 0 bases from J, with 14 bases between. Per the germline V gene, CDR1 is MDHEN and CDR2 is SYDVKM. The CDR3 runs 15 residues. The CDR3 DNA follows: TGTGCCAGCAGGGTAGAGGGACGAATGAACACTGAAGCTTTCTTT. This sequence encodes CASRVEGRMNTEAFF.

V and J are TRBV4-2 and TRBJ1-1; TRBD1 matches 8 bases. The length of the CDR3 is 13 residues. Germline V gene data show CDR1 as LGHNA and CDR2 as YNFKEQ. CDR3 coding DNA: TGTAGCAGCCGGGGCGGACAGGGCCCTGAAGCTTTCTTT. Translated, it gives CSSRGGQGPEAFF.